This T cell receptor (beta chain) was captured by sequencing in a study of blood T cell repertoires in COVID-19. The data were produced by immunoSEQ multiplex PCR, yet TCRdb's version contains in-frame clones alone and is incomplete. The table records about 47,000 clones, around 90% of them present only once. The ends lost 0 bases at V and 1 base at J; junction bases unmatched: 1. The CDR3 contains 15 residues. Germline V gives CDR1 LGHDT, CDR2 YNNKEL (reference sequence). The V and J genes are TRBV3-1 (or the pseudogene TRBV3-2) and TRBJ1-2, with TRBD1 identical over 8 bases. Sequencing was carried out using peripheral blood. This receptor was obtained from a man aged 60-69 years with active COVID-19. The CDR3 bases are TGTGCCAGCAGCCAAGAAGGACAGGGTAACTATGGCTACACCTTC. Protein product: CASSQEGQGNYGYTF.